A selection of T cell receptor beta chains follows, all from one sample in a study of blood T cell repertoires in COVID-19. Sequencing used immunoSEQ multiplex PCR; TCRdb keeps in-frame clones, though not all of them. The sample contains roughly 80,000 clones, 65% to 85% of which appear only once. Sequenced material: peripheral blood. These receptors were collected from a middle-aged man with acute or convalescent COVID-19. Both conserved end residues are part of each CDR3. The D gene is left open where the match is weak. Size is stated for part of the rows, as once, few or many counts, or as a class when the clone is expanded.

>NA|NA|TRBV27|TRBJ2-1
CASASRGLYNEQFF
TGTGCCAGTGCCTCCCGGGGTCTCTACAATGAGCAGTTCTTC
>TRBD2|NA|TRBV19|TRBJ2-7
CASSMGLAGVSYEQYF
TGTGCCAGTAGTATGGGACTAGCGGGAGTGTCCTACGAGCAGTACTTC
>TRBD2|NA|TRBV6-5|TRBJ2-1
CASQPGLAENEQFF
TGTGCCAGTCAGCCGGGACTAGCGGAGAATGAGCAGTTCTTC
>NA|NA|TRBV5-1|TRBJ2-2
CASSLGTPNTGELFF
TGCGCCAGCAGCTTGGGGACACCGAACACCGGGGAGCTGTTTTTT
>NA|NA|TRBV24-1|TRBJ2-3
CATSDGPGRSTDTQYF
TGTGCCACCAGTGATGGGCCAGGGCGTAGCACAGATACGCAGTATTTT
>TRBD1|NA|TRBV5-8|TRBJ2-7
CASSSPTGAFYEQYF
TGTGCCAGCAGCTCGCCGACAGGGGCCTTCTACGAGCAGTACTTC
>TRBD1|NA|TRBV5-4|TRBJ2-5
CASSTGQGARETQYF
TGTGCCAGCAGCACTGGACAGGGGGCGCGAGAGACCCAGTACTTC
>TRBD2|NA|TRBV9|TRBJ2-3
CASSVGGGRTTDTQYF
TGTGCCAGCAGCGTAGGTGGCGGGAGGACCACAGATACGCAGTATTTT
>TRBD2|NA|TRBV7-2|TRBJ2-1
CASSASGSGYNEQFF
TGTGCCAGTTCGGCTAGCGGGAGTGGGTACAATGAGCAGTTCTTC
>TRBD1|once|TRBV24-1|TRBJ2-1
CATSDLLRGRGNEQFF
TGTGCCACCAGTGATTTGCTTAGGGGGCGTGGGAATGAGCAGTTCTTC
>TRBD2|NA|TRBV24-1|TRBJ2-2
CATSETGLAGAGELFF
TGTGCCACCAGTGAAACCGGACTAGCGGGAGCCGGGGAGCTGTTTTTT
>NA|once|TRBV5-8|TRBJ1-5
CASSGEVYQPQHF
TGTGCCAGCTCTGGGGAGGTATATCAGCCCCAGCATTTT
>TRBD1|NA|TRBV30|TRBJ2-1
CAWSVQGRGEQFF
TGTGCCTGGAGTGTACAGGGGAGAGGTGAGCAGTTCTTC
>NA|NA|TRBV6-9|TRBJ2-7
CASTITGLLPDEQYF
TGTGCCAGCACCATTACGGGACTCCTCCCTGACGAGCAGTACTTC
>TRBD1|NA|TRBV4-3|TRBJ1-1
CASSQDWAGTGLLNTEAFF
TGCGCCAGCAGCCAAGATTGGGCCGGGACAGGGTTGTTGAACACTGAAGCTTTCTTT
>TRBD1|NA|TRBV6-5|TRBJ2-7
CAIHLGTGDEQYF
TGTGCCATCCACCTAGGGACAGGGGACGAGCAGTACTTC
>NA|NA|TRBV4-3|TRBJ1-1
CASSQGKGVSTEAFF
TGCGCCAGCAGCCAGGGAAAGGGGGTTAGTACTGAAGCTTTCTTT
>NA|NA|TRBV4-2|TRBJ1-1
CASSQDMGGRTEAFF
TGTGCCAGCAGCCAAGATATGGGGGGGCGGACTGAAGCTTTCTTT
>NA|NA|TRBV29-1|TRBJ1-1
CSVDLPGTEAFF
TGCAGCGTTGATCTCCCGGGCACTGAAGCTTTCTTT
>TRBD1|NA|TRBV19|TRBJ1-2
CASSTLQGLDGYTF
TGTGCCAGTAGTACCCTACAGGGGCTCGATGGCTACACCTTC
>TRBD1|NA|TRBV7-9|TRBJ2-7
CASSYRGSSSYEQYF
TGTGCCAGCAGCTACAGGGGCTCAAGCTCCTACGAGCAGTACTTC
>TRBD2|NA|TRBV3-1/TRBV3-2|TRBJ2-7
CASSQGTSGGSSSYEQYF
TGTGCCAGCAGCCAAGGGACTAGCGGGGGATCGAGCTCCTACGAGCAGTACTTC